These T cell receptor beta chains were read from a single sample in a study of OX40 agonist ivuxolimab in advanced cancers. Data came from immunoSEQ multiplex PCR; TCRdb stores just in-frame clones and leaves some out. The table records roughly 80,000 clones, approximately 80% of them present only once. Sequencing was performed on CD4+ or CD8+ T cells sorted from blood, taken in a trial of the OX40 agonist ivuxolimab. The receptor source for this set is an adult with an advanced solid tumor such as melanoma, head and neck, liver or kidney cancer. Each CDR3 is given with its conserved first and last residue. A D gene is named only where the DNA matches it firmly. For some rows the clone size is stated as once, few or many, or as a class when expanded; others skip it.

V: TRBV29-1
size: NA
J: TRBJ1-2
D: TRBD1
length: 14
CDR3: CSVEGSGGGYGYTF
DNA: TGCAGCGTTGAGGGCTCAGGGGGAGGGTATGGCTACACCTTC

V: TRBV27
size: NA
J: TRBJ2-2
D: TRBD2
length: 16
CDR3: CASRTLSGGNTGELFF
DNA: TGTGCCAGCAGGACCCTAAGCGGGGGGAACACCGGGGAGCTGTTTTTT

V: TRBV7-2
size: NA
J: TRBJ1-5
D: TRBD1
length: 15
CDR3: CASSPRTGSNQPQHF
DNA: TGTGCCAGCAGCCCAAGGACAGGGAGCAATCAGCCCCAGCATTTT

V: TRBV7-9
size: NA
J: TRBJ2-5
D: NA
length: 14
CDR3: CASSPSRQEETQYF
DNA: TGTGCCAGCAGCCCGAGCAGGCAAGAAGAGACCCAGTACTTC

V: TRBV7-2
size: once
J: TRBJ1-2
D: NA
length: 14
CDR3: CASSLDSSNYGYTF
DNA: TGTGCCAGCAGCCTGGACAGTTCTAACTATGGCTACACCTTC

V: TRBV28
size: NA
J: TRBJ2-3
D: TRBD1
length: 15
CDR3: CASSFGQGRTDTQYF
DNA: TGTGCCAGCAGTTTTGGACAGGGCCGGACAGATACGCAGTATTTT

V: TRBV29-1
size: NA
J: TRBJ2-5
D: NA
length: 13
CDR3: CSVVKGGQETQYF
DNA: TGCAGCGTCGTTAAGGGGGGACAAGAGACCCAGTACTTC

V: TRBV13
size: NA
J: TRBJ2-6
D: NA
length: 18
CDR3: CASSFSAQGLAGANVLTF
DNA: TGTGCCAGCAGCTTCTCTGCGCAGGGACTGGCTGGGGCCAACGTCCTGACTTTC

V: TRBV5-6
size: few
J: TRBJ2-1
D: NA
length: 15
CDR3: CASSSRDWRYNEQFF
DNA: TGTGCCAGCAGCTCCAGGGACTGGAGATACAATGAGCAGTTCTTC

V: TRBV25-1
size: NA
J: TRBJ2-2
D: NA
length: 14
CDR3: CASSDPSTTGELFF
DNA: TGTGCCAGCAGTGACCCCTCCACCACCGGGGAGCTGTTTTTT